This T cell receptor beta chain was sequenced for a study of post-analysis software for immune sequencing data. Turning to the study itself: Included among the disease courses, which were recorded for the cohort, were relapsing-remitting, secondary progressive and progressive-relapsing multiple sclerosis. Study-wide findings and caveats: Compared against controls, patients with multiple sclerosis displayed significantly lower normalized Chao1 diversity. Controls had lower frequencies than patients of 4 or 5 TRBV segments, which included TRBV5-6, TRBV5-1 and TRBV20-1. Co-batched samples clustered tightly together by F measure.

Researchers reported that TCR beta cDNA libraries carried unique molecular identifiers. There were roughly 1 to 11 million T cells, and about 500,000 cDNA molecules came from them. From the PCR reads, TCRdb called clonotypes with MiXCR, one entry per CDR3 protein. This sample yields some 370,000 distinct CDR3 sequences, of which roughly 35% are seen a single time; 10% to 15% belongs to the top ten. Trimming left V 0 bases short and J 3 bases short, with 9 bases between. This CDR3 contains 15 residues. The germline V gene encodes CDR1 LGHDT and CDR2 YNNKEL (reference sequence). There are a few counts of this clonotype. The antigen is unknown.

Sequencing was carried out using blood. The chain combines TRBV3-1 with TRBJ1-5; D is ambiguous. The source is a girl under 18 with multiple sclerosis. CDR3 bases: TGTGCCAGCAGCCAAGAGGGCGGTCTCAATCAGCCCCAGCATTTT. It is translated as CASSQEGGLNQPQHF.